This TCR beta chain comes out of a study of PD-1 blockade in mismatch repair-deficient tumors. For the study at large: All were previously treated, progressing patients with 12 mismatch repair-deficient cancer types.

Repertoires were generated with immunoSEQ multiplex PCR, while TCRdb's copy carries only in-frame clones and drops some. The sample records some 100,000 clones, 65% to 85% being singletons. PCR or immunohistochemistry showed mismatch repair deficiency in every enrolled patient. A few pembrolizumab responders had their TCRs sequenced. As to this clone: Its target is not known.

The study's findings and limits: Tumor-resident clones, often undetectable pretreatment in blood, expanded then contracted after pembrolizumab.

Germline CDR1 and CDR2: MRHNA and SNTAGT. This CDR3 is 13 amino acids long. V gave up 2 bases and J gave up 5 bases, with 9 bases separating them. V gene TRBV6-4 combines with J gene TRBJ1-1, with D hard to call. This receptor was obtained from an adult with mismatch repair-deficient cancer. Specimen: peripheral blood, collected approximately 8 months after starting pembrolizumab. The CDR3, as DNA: TGTGCCAGCAGTGACGGTCCTCTTACTGAAGCTTTCTTT. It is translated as CASSDGPLTEAFF.